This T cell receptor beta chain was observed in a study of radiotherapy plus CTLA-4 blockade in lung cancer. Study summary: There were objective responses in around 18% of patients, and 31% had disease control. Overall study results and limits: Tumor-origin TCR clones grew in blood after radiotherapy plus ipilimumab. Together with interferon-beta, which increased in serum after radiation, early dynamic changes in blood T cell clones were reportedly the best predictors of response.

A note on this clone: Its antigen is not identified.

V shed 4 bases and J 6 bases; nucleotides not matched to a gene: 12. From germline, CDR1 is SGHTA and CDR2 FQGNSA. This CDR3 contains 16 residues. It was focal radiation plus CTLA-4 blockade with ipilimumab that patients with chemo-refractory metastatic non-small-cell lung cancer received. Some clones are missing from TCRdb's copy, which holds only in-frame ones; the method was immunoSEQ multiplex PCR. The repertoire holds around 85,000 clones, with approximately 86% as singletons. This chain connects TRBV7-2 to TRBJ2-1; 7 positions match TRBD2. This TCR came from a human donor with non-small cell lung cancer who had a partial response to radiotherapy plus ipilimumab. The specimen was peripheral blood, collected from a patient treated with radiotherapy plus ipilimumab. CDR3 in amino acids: CASSSRSLAELNEQFF. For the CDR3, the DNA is TGTGCCAGCAGCTCTAGGTCTCTAGCGGAACTCAATGAGCAGTTCTTC.